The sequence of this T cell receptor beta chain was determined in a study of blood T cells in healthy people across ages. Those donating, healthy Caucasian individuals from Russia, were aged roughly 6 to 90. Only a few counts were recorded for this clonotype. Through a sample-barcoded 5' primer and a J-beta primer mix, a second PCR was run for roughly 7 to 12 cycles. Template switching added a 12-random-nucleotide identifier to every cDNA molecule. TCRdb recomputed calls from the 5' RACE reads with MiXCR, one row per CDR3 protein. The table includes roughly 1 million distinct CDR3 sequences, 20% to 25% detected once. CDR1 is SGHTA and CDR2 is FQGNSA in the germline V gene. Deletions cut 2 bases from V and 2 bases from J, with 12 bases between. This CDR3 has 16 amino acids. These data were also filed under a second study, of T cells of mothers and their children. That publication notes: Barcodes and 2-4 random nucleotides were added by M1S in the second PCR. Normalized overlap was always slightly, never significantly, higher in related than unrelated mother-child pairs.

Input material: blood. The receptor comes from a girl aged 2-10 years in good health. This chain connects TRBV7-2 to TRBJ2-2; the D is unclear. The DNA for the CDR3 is TGTGCCAGCAGCTTAAGGGCCGACCCTAACACCGGGGAGCTGTTTTTT. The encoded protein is CASSLRADPNTGELFF.